Listed here are 5 T cell receptor beta chains from one sample, sequenced in a study of response to subunit inactivated influenza vaccine. TCRdb fed the RT-PCR reads into MiXCR, producing one record per CDR3 protein. The data show 600,000 to 700,000 distinct CDR3 sequences, 14% seen once. This specimen was PBMCs from blood, taken approximately 15 days before vaccination. Every receptor here comes from a man over 45 who received an inactivated influenza vaccine.

This clonotype was detected only a few times. The chain employs TRBV4-1 and TRBJ2-2, with a possible D match to TRBD1 (7 bases). V lost 0 bases, J lost 7 bases, and 12 bases lay in between. Germline CDR1 is MGHRA and CDR2 is YSYEKL. The CDR3 runs to 15 residues. DNA of the CDR3: TGCGCCAGCAGCCAAGAGGAGGGGGCGATCGGGGAGCTGTTTTTT. Amino acids: CASSQEEGAIGELFF.

This clonotype came up many times. V and J are TRBV6-2 or TRBV6-3 and TRBJ1-2; D is uncertain. V lost 4 bases and J 7 bases, leaving 13 bases between the germline ends. This CDR3 has 13 amino acids. Germline V gene data show CDR1 as MNHEY and CDR2 as SVGEGT. CDR3 sequence: CASSFRSASGYTF. The CDR3 DNA follows: TGTGCCAGCAGTTTCAGGAGTGCCTCTGGCTACACCTTC.

This clonotype showed up just a few times. The chain joins TRBV7-8 to TRBJ2-5; 9 bases align to TRBD2. The CDR3 loop spans 16 amino acids. Trimming removed 5 bases from V and 3 bases from J; junction bases left unmatched: 10. Per the germline V gene, CDR1 is SGHVS and CDR2 is FQNEAQ. The CDR3 DNA reads TGTGCCAGCAGCCCTTCCGTGACTAGCGGAAAAGAGACCCAGTACTTC. Its translation is CASSPSVTSGKETQYF.

This clonotype turned up a few times. This chain links TRBV6-2 or TRBV6-3 with TRBJ2-6; 7 bases are a match to TRBD1. Per germline, CDR1 MNHEY and CDR2 SVGEGT. The CDR3 runs 20 residues. The J segment lost 1 base and the V segment lost 0 bases, leaving 12 bases of the junction unmatched. The DNA for the CDR3 is TGTGCCAGCAGTTACTCGATGCATGGGACAGAGAGATCTGGGGCCAACGTCCTGACTTTC. It translates to CASSYSMHGTERSGANVLTF.

V usage is TRBV5-1 and J usage is TRBJ1-1; no clear D. Per the germline V gene, CDR1 is SGHRS and CDR2 is YFSETQ. With 0 bases removed from V and 3 bases from J, the gap between germline ends came to 9 bases. This CDR3 spans 14 amino acids. CDR3 in amino acids: CASSLDHGDTEAFF. The CDR3 nucleotides are TGCGCCAGCAGCTTGGATCACGGGGACACTGAAGCTTTCTTT.